These 9 T cell receptor beta chains share one sample of origin, sequenced in a study. Each CDR3 protein is one row after TCRdb ran MiXCR on the 5' RACE reads. Here the sample spans about 12,000 distinct CDR3 sequences, around a quarter being singletons. The source material was naive CD4+ T cells sorted from blood. The subset was: naive CD4+ T cells, CD4+CD45RA+CD25-. The receptors come from a female donor with breast cancer.

This clonotype was detected ten times or more. Since a much larger clone is just one base distant, this may be a read error. Here the CDR3 reads CASSDGYEQYF. As DNA, the CDR3 is TGTGCCAGCAGTGACGGGTACGAGCAGTACTTC. This chain links TRBV6-5 with TRBJ2-7, with D unresolved. This CDR3 comprises 11 residues. Germline-derived CDR1 and CDR2 are MNHEY and SVGAGI. The V gene lost 5 bases and the J gene lost 4 bases, with 6 bases spanning the gap.

This clonotype was counted at least ten times. The chain uses TRBV24-1 and TRBJ2-7; tentatively, D is TRBD1 (6 bases). Trimming took 9 bases from V and 0 from J, leaving 14 bases between them. CDR1 and CDR2 (germline): KGHDR, SFDVKD. The CDR3 has 14 residues. CDR3 loop: CATRRGSGSYEQYF. The CDR3, as DNA: TGTGCCACCCGAAGGGGGAGCGGCTCCTACGAGCAGTACTTC.

This clonotype was seen a few times. A read error may explain this, as a much larger clone is one base away. The V gene is TRBV5-1, the J gene TRBJ2-7; D remains unclear. The CDR3 is made up of 12 amino acids. Looked up from germline, CDR1 is SGHRS and CDR2 is YFSETQ. V lost 8 bases and J lost 0, with 9 bases in between. CDR3 residues: CASHQHSYEQYF. CDR3 sequence (DNA): TGCGCCAGTCATCAACACTCCTACGAGCAGTACTTC. Based on the CDR3 plus reference TRBV5-1 and TRBJ2-7, the full variable domain is KAGVTQTPRYLIKTRGQQVTLSCSPISGHRSVSWYQQTPGQGLQFLFEYFSETQRNKGNFPGRFSGRQFSNSRSEMNVSTLELGDSALYLCASHQHSYEQYFGPGTRLTVT.

This clonotype was seen at least ten times. The chain carries TRBV20-1 and TRBJ2-1; 7 positions agree with TRBD2. V lost 3 bases, J lost 10 bases, and 12 bases stayed unmatched. This CDR3 has 14 amino acids. The V gene's germline CDR1 is DFQATT and CDR2 SNEGSKA (reference sequence). In DNA, the CDR3 is TGCAGTGCTAGGGAGGGCCAGCGGGGAGACGAGCAGTTCTTC. Amino acid sequence: CSAREGQRGDEQFF.

This clonotype is labeled as medium-sized (0.01 to 0.1%). The V and J genes are TRBV12-3 or TRBV12-4 and TRBJ1-2; 11 bases agree with TRBD1. J gave up 4 bases and V 6 bases, and 4 bases lay outside the gene matches. The CDR3 sequence is 14 residues long. The CDR3 bases are TGTGCCAGCAGCCGGACAGGGGGCGGCTATGGCTACACCTTC. Translation gives CASSRTGGGYGYTF.

This clonotype is deemed medium-sized. V usage is TRBV7-9 and J usage is TRBJ2-1, with 9 bases aligning to TRBD2. The CDR3 consists of 16 residues. CDR1 and CDR2 from the germline V gene are SEHNR and FQNEAQ (reference sequence). Losses at the gene ends were 5 bases for V and 3 bases for J; bases not matched to a gene: 8. The CDR3 here is CASSPRKREDYNEQFF. Here the CDR3 DNA reads TGTGCCAGCAGCCCCCGCAAGCGGGAGGACTACAATGAGCAGTTCTTC.

About this clonotype: A single base separates this from a much larger clone, so it may be a read error. The chain links TRBV20-1 to TRBJ1-1; perhaps TRBD1 as D (5 bases). This CDR3 has 14 residues. Germline CDR1 and CDR2: DFQATT and SNEGSKA (reference sequence). The V gene lost 0 bases and the J gene lost 6 bases, with 14 bases spanning the gap. The CDR3 sequence: CSARDRGSGAEAFF. The DNA of the CDR3 is TGCAGTGCTAGAGATCGGGGGAGTGGGGCTGAAGCTTTCTTT.

A few counts support this clonotype. The chain has TRBV5-1 and TRBJ2-1; 10 bases map to TRBD2. There are 16 residues in the CDR3. Germline CDR1 and CDR2: SGHRS and YFSETQ. The V gene end was trimmed by 3 bases and the J gene end by 9 bases; junction bases not matched to a gene: 12. This CDR3 is CASSSTSGAQQGEQFF. The CDR3, as DNA: TGCGCCAGCAGCTCCACTAGCGGGGCACAACAGGGTGAGCAGTTCTTC.

The sample holds a few counts of this clonotype. This may stem from a read error, because a much larger clone lies one nucleotide away. The chain has TRBV6-5 and TRBJ2-2, with D uncertain. CDR1 and CDR2 from the germline V gene are MNHEY and SVGAGI. Trimming took off 3 bases at V and 5 bases at J, with 7 bases between the two ends. The CDR3 sequence is 13 residues long. The CDR3 bases are TGTGCCAGCAGTTATGTAGGGACCGGGGAGCTGTTTTTT. It specifies CASSYVGTGELFF.